These T cell receptor beta chains were read from a single sample in a study of blood T cell repertoires in COVID-19. Profiling relied on immunoSEQ multiplex PCR, and the TCRdb table lists in-frame clones only, not all of them. The sample has about 190,000 clones, roughly 84% seen once. Sequencing was carried out using peripheral blood. The receptors stem from a man older than 75 with COVID-19, enrolled during active disease. CDR3s include the opening cysteine and the closing phenylalanine or tryptophan. The D gene is left open where the match is weak. Clone size appears in some rows only: once, few, many, or a class for an expanded clone.

j_call d_call clone_size v_call cdr3_nt cdr3_aa
TRBJ2-5 - - TRBV3-1/TRBV3-2 TGTGCCAGCAGTAACCTCGGATCCGGAGGGGAGACCCAGTACTTC CASSNLGSGGETQYF
TRBJ1-2 - - TRBV6-1 TGTGCCAGCAGTGAAGGTTCGGCGGAGGGCTACACCTTC CASSEGSAEGYTF
TRBJ1-2 - - TRBV19 TGTGCCAGTAGTACGAACTATGGCTACACCTTC CASSTNYGYTF
TRBJ2-2 - - TRBV7-8 TGTGCCAGCAGCCGAGGGGGGGAGGACACCGGGGAGCTGTTTTTT CASSRGGEDTGELFF
TRBJ1-5 TRBD1 once TRBV10-2 TGCGCCAGCAGTGAGCAGGGACAGTTTAGCAATCAGCCCCAGCATTTT CASSEQGQFSNQPQHF
TRBJ2-1 TRBD2 few TRBV7-2 TGTGCCAGCAGCGACCTAGCGGGGCCAGAAGAGCAGTTCTTC CASSDLAGPEEQFF
TRBJ2-7 TRBD2 once TRBV10-2 TGCGCCAGCAGTGAGTCGGGACTAGCGATCGAGCAGTACTTC CASSESGLAIEQYF
TRBJ1-1 TRBD1 - TRBV28 TGTGCCAGCACCCGGGACAGAATGAACACTGAAGCTTTCTTT CASTRDRMNTEAFF
TRBJ1-6 TRBD1 - TRBV9 TGTGCCAGCACGGGGCAGGGGGGATCACCCCTCCACTTT CASTGQGGSPLHF
TRBJ2-5 - - TRBV7-9 TGTGCCAGCAGGGACCGAGGGGAGACCCAGTACTTC CASRDRGETQYF
TRBJ2-5 TRBD2 once TRBV6-2/TRBV6-3 TGTGCCAGCAGCCCGGGGCTAGCGGGGGGCGAGACCCAGTACTTC CASSPGLAGGETQYF
TRBJ2-7 - - TRBV18 TGTGCCAGCTCACCTCTACAGGGCTCCTACGAGCAGTACTTC CASSPLQGSYEQYF
TRBJ1-6 TRBD1 - TRBV5-6 TGTGCCAGCAGCTCCGGGACAGCTAATTCACCCCTCCACTTT CASSSGTANSPLHF
TRBJ1-3 - - TRBV4-3 TGCGCCAGCAGCCAGGGAGCTGGAAACACCATATATTTT CASSQGAGNTIYF
TRBJ2-1 - - TRBV10-3 TGTGCCATCACAGATGGTCCGGGGAATGAGCAGTTCTTC CAITDGPGNEQFF
TRBJ2-5 - once TRBV4-1 TGCGCCAGCAGCCCCCCTAATCCAATCGAGACCCAGTACTTC CASSPPNPIETQYF
TRBJ2-1 TRBD2 - TRBV10-2 TGCGCCAGCACGGGGGTAACTAGCGGGGGGTGGACGGGATTGGAGCAGTTCTTC CASTGVTSGGWTGLEQFF
TRBJ1-2 - - TRBV19 TGTGCCAGTAGTATCCAGGGATCCTATGGCTACACCTTC CASSIQGSYGYTF
TRBJ2-7 TRBD2 - TRBV5-1 TGCGCCAGCAGCTCTGGACTAGCCCCCTACGAGCAGTACTTC CASSSGLAPYEQYF
TRBJ2-2 TRBD1 - TRBV5-6 TGTGCCAGCAGTGGGGACAGGGCGAACACCGGGGAGCTGTTTTTT CASSGDRANTGELFF
TRBJ2-2 - - TRBV9 TGTGCCAGCACCCCATCAAGCTTCAACACCGGGGAGCTGTTTTTT CASTPSSFNTGELFF
TRBJ2-4 TRBD2 - TRBV5-4 TGTGCCAGCAGCTTGGGCTCGGGGGGGCCGGGAGACATTCAGTACTTC CASSLGSGGPGDIQYF
TRBJ2-3 - - TRBV5-1 TGCGCCAGCAGCTTCAGGTGGAGGGCAGGGACGGGGCCAGATACGCAGTATTTT CASSFRWRAGTGPDTQYF
TRBJ2-7 TRBD1 - TRBV28 TGTGCCAGTACCCCCGGGACAGGGGTGTACGAGCAGTACTTC CASTPGTGVYEQYF
TRBJ2-3 - - TRBV7-2 TGTGCCAGCAGCTTTGGACATTTAGATACGCAGTATTTT CASSFGHLDTQYF
TRBJ2-6 - - TRBV6-2/TRBV6-3 TGTGCCAGCAGTTACGTCCAGTCCGGGGCCAACGTCCTGACTTTC CASSYVQSGANVLTF
TRBJ1-1 - - TRBV3-1/TRBV3-2 TGTGCCAGCAGCCAAAGATCCACCGGGATTAACACTGAAGCTTTCTTT CASSQRSTGINTEAFF
TRBJ1-2 TRBD1 - TRBV27 TGTGCCAGCAGTACCTACACAGGGGCTGTAGGCTACACCTTC CASSTYTGAVGYTF
TRBJ2-7 TRBD1 - TRBV7-3 TGTGCCAGCAGCTCACACCGGGACAGAGCCTACGAGCAGTACTTC CASSSHRDRAYEQYF
TRBJ2-5 TRBD2 - TRBV5-4 TGTGCCAGCAGCTTTCGAACTAGCGGGGGCGAGACCCAGTACTTC CASSFRTSGGETQYF
TRBJ1-2 TRBD1 once TRBV7-9 TGTGCCAGCGGGGGGACAGCAAGAGGCTACACCTTC CASGGTARGYTF
TRBJ2-4 - - TRBV10-1 TGCGCCAGCAGTCCGACCGGGGCCAAAAACATTCAGTACTTC CASSPTGAKNIQYF
TRBJ1-4 TRBD1 - TRBV19 TGTGCCAGTAGTATCCTGACAGGGGGTAATGAAAAACTGTTTTTT CASSILTGGNEKLFF
TRBJ1-3 - few TRBV5-1 TGCGCCAGCAGCTTGACAAACTCTGGAAACACCATATATTTT CASSLTNSGNTIYF
TRBJ1-1 - - TRBV5-1 TGCGCCAGCAGCTTCCAACAGAGCAGCACTGAAGCTTTCTTT CASSFQQSSTEAFF
TRBJ1-2 TRBD1 - TRBV28 TGTGCCAGCAGTATGACAGGGTTTGGCTACACCTTC CASSMTGFGYTF
TRBJ1-5 TRBD1 - TRBV5-4 TGTGCCAGCAGCTCGGGGGGACAGGCAGGCAATCAGCCCCAGCATTTT CASSSGGQAGNQPQHF
TRBJ2-5 - - TRBV4-2 TGTGCCAGCAGCCAACTGGACTCGAAAAAAGAGACCCAGTACTTC CASSQLDSKKETQYF
TRBJ1-1 - - TRBV18 TGTGCCAGCTCACCATACAGGGCGGTGAACACTGAAGCTTTCTTT CASSPYRAVNTEAFF
TRBJ1-2 TRBD1 - TRBV11-1 TGTGCCAGCAGCTACGGGACAGGGCCCTATGGCTACACCTTC CASSYGTGPYGYTF
TRBJ2-2 TRBD2 - TRBV15 TGTGCCACCAGCCGCCGGCTAGCGGGGGGGCATAACGGGGAGCTGTTTTTT CATSRRLAGGHNGELFF
TRBJ2-5 - - TRBV14 TGTGCCAGCAGCCAAGGTTGGGGTCGCGGGGAGACCCAGTACTTC CASSQGWGRGETQYF
TRBJ1-4 TRBD1 - TRBV6-4 TGTGCCAGCAGTGACCAGCCAGGGGGTGAAAAACTGTTTTTT CASSDQPGGEKLFF
TRBJ2-1 TRBD1 few TRBV7-3 TGTGCCAGCAGCCCCTCAGGGGGAAATGAGCAGTTCTTC CASSPSGGNEQFF
TRBJ1-1 - - TRBV29-1 TGCAGCGTTGAAGTTTTAGCGGACACTGAAGCTTTCTTT CSVEVLADTEAFF
TRBJ1-1 - - TRBV14 TGTGCCAGCAGCCGCGACGCGGACACTGAAGCTTTCTTT CASSRDADTEAFF
TRBJ2-5 TRBD2 - TRBV2 TGTGCCAGCCTCGCGGTAGCGGGGGGAAAAGAGACCCAGTACTTC CASLAVAGGKETQYF
TRBJ1-5 - once TRBV19 TGTGCCAGTAGTATCCGTCCCTACCAGCCCCAGCATTTT CASSIRPYQPQHF
TRBJ2-7 - - TRBV12-3/TRBV12-4 TGTGCCAGCAGTCCCGGGGGCTACGAGCAGTACTTC CASSPGGYEQYF
TRBJ1-6 TRBD1 few TRBV19 TGTGCCAGTAGTACATCGACAGGGTCGAGTTCACCCCTCCACTTT CASSTSTGSSSPLHF
TRBJ2-5 - - TRBV18 TGTGCCAGCTCACCAGAAGGAGCGCGTCAAGAGACCCAGTACTTC CASSPEGARQETQYF
TRBJ1-1 - - TRBV18 TGTGCCAGCTCACCACCCCCACAGGGATTGAACACTGAAGCTTTCTTT CASSPPPQGLNTEAFF
TRBJ1-2 TRBD1 - TRBV5-1 TGCGCCAGCAGCTTACAGGGGAACTATGGCTACACCTTC CASSLQGNYGYTF
TRBJ1-2 - - TRBV7-2 TGTGCCAGCAGCTTAGCGCCGGTCCCGTATGGCTACACCTTC CASSLAPVPYGYTF